A single TCR beta chain is shown here with its context. This CDR3 contains 14 residues. CDR1 and CDR2 from the germline V gene are SGHNT and YYREEE (reference sequence). V was pared by 4 bases and J by 2 bases, with 13 bases between. These data come from a study of blood T cell repertoires in COVID-19. At the level of the study: PBMCs, B-cell-depleted T cells, or T cells provided the cDNA or gDNA that made up the material.

In the original analysis: Amplifying reference gene primers gave estimates of nucleated cell counts. Assay used: immunoSEQ multiplex PCR; TCRdb lists only in-frame clones, some missing. V and J calls and clone size are those listed in that table; D and trimming were worked out from the DNA. The table records roughly 100,000 clones, 80% to 90% of them present only once. The V and J genes are TRBV5-4 and TRBJ2-7; D is possibly TRBD2 (6 bases). This TCR was recovered from a man older than 75 with COVID-19, enrolled during active disease. The specimen sequenced was peripheral blood. In DNA, the CDR3 is TGTGCCAGCAGCAAGCGGGTCCCAGCCTACGAGCAGTACTTC. Its protein product is CASSKRVPAYEQYF.